Listed here are 17 T cell receptor beta chains from one sample, sequenced in a study of glioma-infiltrating T cells. Amplification of TCR alpha and beta CDR3 regions from RNA used iRepertoire nested multiplex PCR. Each CDR3 protein gets one entry after TCRdb re-called the multiplex PCR reads with MiXCR. The table shows 90,000 to 100,000 distinct CDR3 sequences, with about 37% occurring only once. The sequenced sample was glioma tissue, nonneoplastic brain tissue, or PBMCs (not recorded which). The origin of the receptors is a human donor with low-grade glioma or glioblastoma, undergoing nonglioma brain surgery, or in good health (not recorded which).

A single count supports this clonotype. The conserved phenylalanine or tryptophan normally closing the CDR3 is absent here, so this likely arose from a read error. The chain couples TRBV19 to TRBJ1-5, with D perhaps matching TRBD1 (5 bases). The ends were cut back, 3 bases at V and 3 bases at J, with 18 bases in the middle. Germline assignment: CDR1 LNHDA and CDR2 SQIVND (reference sequence). The CDR3 spans 17 residues. The CDR3 region is CASSIVRARGLNQPQHI. The CDR3 nucleotides read TGTGCCAGTAGTATTGTTCGGGCACGGGGCCTCAATCAGCCCCAGCATATT.

This clonotype showed up many times. The rearrangement links TRBV7-2 to TRBJ1-1, with 7 nucleotides matching TRBD1. With V trimmed by 5 bases and J by 0 bases, 6 bases remained unmatched. Looked up from germline, CDR1 is SGHTA and CDR2 is FQGNSA. This CDR3 has 15 amino acids. CDR3 amino acids: CASSRDSSMNTEAFF. The CDR3, as DNA: TGTGCCAGCAGCCGGGACAGTTCGATGAACACTGAAGCTTTCTTT.

This chain joins TRBV5-6 and TRBJ1-1; 7 bases align to TRBD1. Germline V gene data show CDR1 as SGHDT and CDR2 as YYEEEE. The CDR3 is made up of 14 amino acids. With 0 bases clipped from V and 4 bases from J, the junction kept 3 bases outside the gene matches. The CDR3 coding sequence is TGTGCCAGCAGCTTGGTAAAGGGGGCCACTGAAGCTTTCTTT. Translation: CASSLVKGATEAFF.

This clonotype was detected many times. The chain has TRBV27 and TRBJ2-1, with 8 bases lining up with TRBD1. V lost 4 bases and J lost 5; bases outside the gene matches: 31. The CDR3 has 23 residues. Germline-derived CDR1 and CDR2 are MNHEY and SMNVEV (reference sequence). The CDR3 bases are TGTGCCAGCAGTTCCAATCCGCCTTCTTGGTCGTCGGGTATGACAGGGGACGACAATGAGCAGTTCTTC. Translation: CASSSNPPSWSSGMTGDDNEQFF.

This clonotype was detected many times. The J gene is TRBJ2-6, the V gene TRBV5-1, with unresolved D. Germline V gives CDR1 SGHRS, CDR2 YFSETQ. This CDR3 is 15 amino acids long. V dropped 7 bases and J dropped 2 bases, with 13 bases sitting between them. In DNA, the CDR3 is TGCGCCAGCGGACCTCAGGAGACTGGGGCCAACGTCCTGACTTTC. It encodes CASGPQETGANVLTF.

This clonotype appeared many times. The V call is TRBV2, the J call TRBJ2-3, with D uncertain. The V gene lost 2 bases and the J gene lost 9 bases, with 12 bases spanning the gap. This CDR3 spans 13 amino acids. Per germline, CDR1 SNHLY and CDR2 FYNNEI. The CDR3 loop reads CASSESRVGTQYF. The CDR3 DNA is TGTGCCAGCAGTGAAAGTAGAGTTGGCACGCAGTATTTT.

At least ten counts were recorded for this clonotype. The chain couples TRBV29-1 to TRBJ2-5; 11 nucleotides match TRBD2. The V gene end was trimmed by 4 bases and the J gene end by 4 bases; junction bases not matched to a gene: 5. CDR1 and CDR2 (germline): SQVTM, ANQGSEA. This CDR3 is 14 amino acids long. The CDR3 region has the DNA TGCAGCGTTGGACTTAGCGGGAGGGGAGAGACCCAGTACTTC. Translation: CSVGLSGRGETQYF.

This clonotype came up many times. The chain couples TRBV20-1 to TRBJ2-2, with 7 bases fitting TRBD1. CDR3 size: 13 residues. Trimming cost V 5 bases and J 7 bases; bases outside gene matches: 7. Germline loops: CDR1 DFQATT, CDR2 SNEGSKA (reference sequence). CDR3 region: CSAADRVNGELFF. Here the CDR3 DNA reads TGCAGTGCTGCCGACAGGGTCAACGGGGAGCTGTTTTTT.

With respect to this clonotype: Without the conserved terminal phenylalanine or tryptophan, this CDR3 likely stems from a read error. The chain is built from TRBV3-1 and TRBJ2-3; 8 bases fit TRBD2. CDR3 size: 17 residues. Germline lookup yields CDR1 LGHDT and CDR2 YNNKEL (reference sequence). V gave up 3 bases and J gave up 0 bases; unmatched junction bases: 8. The CDR3 bases are TGTGCCAGCAGCCAGGGAGCTAGCGGGCATAGCACAGATACGCAGTATCTT. Its protein is CASSQGASGHSTDTQYL.

As concerns this clonotype: This may stem from a read error, because a much larger clone lies one nucleotide away. The chain carries TRBV2 and TRBJ2-3; unclear D gene. The length of the CDR3 is 13 residues. From germline, CDR1 is SNHLY and CDR2 FYNNEI. The V and J ends lost 7 bases and 3 bases respectively, with 11 bases between them. CDR3 nucleotide sequence: TGTGCCAGCATGGAACCTAGAACAGATACGCAGTATTTT. Translating gives CASMEPRTDTQYF.

The rearrangement uses TRBV24-1 and TRBJ2-5; no firm D call. From germline, CDR1 is KGHDR and CDR2 SFDVKD. V lost 6 bases and J lost 5, with 18 bases in between. The CDR3 is 15 residues long. CDR3 residues: CATSYVGLSRETQYF. CDR3 coding DNA: TGTGCCACCAGTTATGTAGGTTTAAGCCGGGAGACCCAGTACTTC.

This clonotype has ten or more counts. The J gene is TRBJ1-2, the V gene TRBV19; tentative D call: TRBD1 (6 bases). CDR1 and CDR2 (germline): LNHDA, SQIVND (reference sequence). Trimming removed 7 bases at V and 4 bases at J, with 13 bases between. The CDR3 contains 13 residues. The CDR3 sequence: CASTRGGGYGYTF. CDR3 coding DNA: TGTGCCAGTACCCGAGGGGGAGGCTATGGCTACACCTTC.

Concerning this clonotype: Germline is not matched at one junction end, which may reflect a read error. The chain carries TRBV20-1 and TRBJ1-5; 7 nucleotides match TRBD1. CDR3 size: 14 residues. Germline CDR1 and CDR2: DFQATT and SNEGSKA (reference sequence). The CDR3 region has the DNA TGCAGTGCTAGCCTGCAGGGGGGTGATCACCCCCAGCATTTT. It specifies CSASLQGGDHPQHF.

The sample holds many counts of this clonotype. The rearrangement joins TRBV7-2 to TRBJ2-3; D remains unclear. The ends were cut back, 5 bases at V and 6 bases at J, with 9 bases in the middle. There are 12 residues in the CDR3. Germline CDR1 is SGHTA and CDR2 is FQGNSA. The CDR3: CASSPSDDTQYF. Written as DNA, the CDR3 is TGTGCCAGCAGCCCGAGTGATGATACGCAGTATTTT.

The CDR3 sequence: CSAKERYQETQYF. The CDR3 DNA follows: TGCAGTGCAAAGGAAAGGTACCAAGAGACCCAGTACTTC. The V and J genes are TRBV20-1 and TRBJ2-5; D unclear. Trimming shortened V by 6 bases and J by 0 bases, and 11 bases separated the two germline ends. The CDR3 is made up of 13 amino acids. The germline gives CDR1 DFQATT, CDR2 SNEGSKA (reference sequence).

The CDR3 loop reads CSARDLAGAYEQFF. The CDR3 nucleotides read TGCAGTGCTAGAGACCTAGCGGGAGCCTACGAGCAGTTCTTC. The V call is TRBV20-1, the J call TRBJ2-1, with TRBD2 matching over 10 bases. The CDR3 consists of 14 residues. Germline loops: CDR1 DFQATT, CDR2 SNEGSKA (reference sequence). Trimming cost V 0 bases and J 10 bases; bases outside gene matches: 6.

This clonotype was found many times. Here the CDR3 reads CASSTREGRSSYNEQFF. DNA for the CDR3: TGTGCCAGTAGTACCCGAGAGGGACGCTCATCCTACAATGAGCAGTTCTTC. This chain joins TRBV19 and TRBJ2-1; perhaps D is TRBD1 or TRBD2 (5 bases each). Trimming took 4 bases from V and 1 from J, leaving 17 bases between them. The CDR3 consists of 17 residues. Per the germline V gene, CDR1 is LNHDA and CDR2 is SQIVND (reference sequence).